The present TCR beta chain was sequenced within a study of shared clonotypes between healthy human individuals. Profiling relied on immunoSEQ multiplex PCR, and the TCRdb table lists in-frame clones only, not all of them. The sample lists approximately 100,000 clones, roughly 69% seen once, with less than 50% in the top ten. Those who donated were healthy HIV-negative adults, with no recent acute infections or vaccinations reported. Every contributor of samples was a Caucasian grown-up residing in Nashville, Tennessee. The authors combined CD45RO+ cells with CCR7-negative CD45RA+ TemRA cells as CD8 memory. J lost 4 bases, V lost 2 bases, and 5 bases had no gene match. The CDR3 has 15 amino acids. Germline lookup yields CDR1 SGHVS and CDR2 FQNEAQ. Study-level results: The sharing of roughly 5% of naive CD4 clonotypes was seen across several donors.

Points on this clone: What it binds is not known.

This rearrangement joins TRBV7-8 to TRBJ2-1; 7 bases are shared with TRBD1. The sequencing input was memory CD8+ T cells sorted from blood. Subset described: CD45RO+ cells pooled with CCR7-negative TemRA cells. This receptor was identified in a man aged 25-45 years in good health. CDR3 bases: TGTGCCAGCAGCTTAAGGTCGACAGGGTACAATGAGCAGTTCTTC. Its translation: CASSLRSTGYNEQFF.